This T cell receptor beta chain is drawn from a study of response to subunit inactivated influenza vaccine. Whole-study findings and limits: That few new T cells are recruited by each seasonal influenza vaccination was the authors' suggestion.

The length of the CDR3 is 12 residues. CDR1 SEHNR and CDR2 FQNEAQ come from the germline V gene (reference sequence). The V end lost 7 bases, the J end lost 4 bases, and 10 bases lay between the germline ends. TCRdb re-called the RT-PCR reads with MiXCR, one entry per CDR3 protein. In the table there are more than 550,000 distinct CDR3 sequences, about 10% of which are singletons. As concerns this clonotype: Its specificity is unknown. A much larger clone sits a single nucleotide away, making a read error possible.

The chain uses TRBV7-9 and TRBJ1-1; D is unresolved. The TCR was taken from a man aged 50 or older who received an inactivated influenza vaccine. The material sequenced was PBMCs from blood, taken on the day of vaccination. CDR3 bases: TGTGCCAGCATCTTGCGGTCCACTGAAGCTTTCTTT. Its protein is CASILRSTEAFF.